Shown below are 9 T cell receptor beta chains from a single sample sequenced in a study of blood T cell repertoires in COVID-19. Method: immunoSEQ multiplex PCR; TCRdb's copy keeps in-frame clones and lacks some. The sample lists 200,000 to 250,000 clones; approximately 86% were seen once. The sample was peripheral blood. The receptors were gathered from a woman aged 55-69 years who had recovered from COVID-19.

J is TRBJ2-3 and V is TRBV19; TRBD2 agrees at 12 bases. This CDR3 has 18 amino acids. Germline V gene lookup returns CDR1 LNHDA and CDR2 SQIVND (reference sequence). With 5 bases clipped from V and 4 bases from J, the junction kept 13 bases outside the gene matches. In DNA form, the CDR3 reads TGTGCCAGTAGTGTCCTAGCGGGGGGGCCGGACAAGGCAGATACGCAGTATTTT. Its protein product is CASSVLAGGPDKADTQYF.

This clone is a singleton in its sample. An end of the junction differs from the germline gene, which may be a read error. V and J are TRBV24-1 and TRBJ2-1; 9 positions agree with TRBD1. CDR3 length equals 16 residues. Germline-derived CDR1 and CDR2 are KGHDR and SFDVKD. CDR3: CATSDTTGGSYNERFF. CDR3 in DNA: TGTGCCACCAGTGATACAACAGGGGGCTCCTACAATGAGCGGTTCTTC.

CDR3 region: CASSGRDWYTGELFF. CDR3 DNA sequence: TGTGCCAGCAGCGGCCGGGACTGGTACACCGGGGAGCTGTTTTTT. The chain is built from TRBV11-2 and TRBJ2-2; D is possibly TRBD2 (6 bases). The CDR3 has 15 amino acids. The germline V gene has CDR1 SGHAT and CDR2 FQNNGV. Deletions cut 5 bases from V and 3 bases from J, with 13 bases between.

The chain links TRBV7-2 to TRBJ2-7; 15 bases line up with TRBD2. Per germline, CDR1 SGHTA and CDR2 FQGNSA. The V and J ends lost 5 bases and 0 bases, in that order; junction bases with no gene match: 11. The CDR3 totals 19 residues. The CDR3 loop reads CASSPTPGTSGGTSYEQYF. CDR3 in DNA: TGTGCCAGCAGCCCGACTCCGGGGACTAGCGGGGGGACCTCCTACGAGCAGTACTTC.

The rearrangement links TRBV12-3 or TRBV12-4 to TRBJ1-5; unclear D gene. Trimming shortened V by 5 bases and J by 1 base, and 3 bases separated the two germline ends. This CDR3 is built from 12 residues. CDR3 nucleotide sequence: TGTGCCAGCAGTGTAAGCAATCAGCCCCAGCATTTT. Translating gives CASSVSNQPQHF.

J is TRBJ1-5 and V is TRBV19; possible D gene TRBD1, 5 bases. V was clipped by 6 bases and J by 2 bases, with 14 bases between them. The CDR3 has 15 amino acids. Germline values: CDR1 LNHDA, CDR2 SQIVND (reference sequence). DNA of the CDR3: TGTGCCAGTAGGACTAGTGGGGCGGGCAATCAGCCCCAGCATTTT. Translating it yields CASRTSGAGNQPQHF.

This clone was counted between two and nine times. The chain combines TRBV11-3 with TRBJ2-5; 10 nucleotides line up with TRBD1. Germline trimming cut 3 bases from V and 1 base from J; bases unmatched to any gene: 5. CDR3 length: 16 amino acids. Germline-derived CDR1 and CDR2 are SGHNT and YENEEA. As DNA, the CDR3 is TGTGCCAGCAGCTTGGGACAGGGGTTGATCCAAGAGACCCAGTACTTC. As protein: CASSLGQGLIQETQYF.

This chain joins TRBV5-8 and TRBJ2-2; 12 nucleotides agree with TRBD2. With V trimmed by 3 bases and J by 5 bases, 5 bases remained unmatched. Per germline, CDR1 SGHTS and CDR2 YDEGEE. The CDR3 totals 16 residues. The CDR3 DNA sequence: TGTGCCAGCAGCTCCCCTAGCGGGGGGGCAACCGGGGAGCTGTTTTTT. The encoded protein is CASSSPSGGATGELFF.

This clone has more than one count but fewer than ten. The V call is TRBV19, the J call TRBJ1-5; TRBD1 aligns across 9 bases. The V gene's germline CDR1 is LNHDA and CDR2 SQIVND (reference sequence). V shed 8 bases, J shed 6 bases, and the junction held 11 bases outside the gene matches. The CDR3 spans 15 residues. CDR3 coding DNA: TGTGCCAGTCGCACGGGACAGGGTTTCGGTCAGCCCCAGCATTTT. The encoded protein is CASRTGQGFGQPQHF. The full variable domain, rest sourced from reference TRBV19 and TRBJ1-5, is DGGITQSPKYLFRKEGQNVTLSCEQNLNHDAMYWYRQDPGQGLRLIYYSQIVNDFQKGDIAEGYSVSREKKESFPLTVTSAQKNPTAFYLCASRTGQGFGQPQHFGDGTRLSIL.